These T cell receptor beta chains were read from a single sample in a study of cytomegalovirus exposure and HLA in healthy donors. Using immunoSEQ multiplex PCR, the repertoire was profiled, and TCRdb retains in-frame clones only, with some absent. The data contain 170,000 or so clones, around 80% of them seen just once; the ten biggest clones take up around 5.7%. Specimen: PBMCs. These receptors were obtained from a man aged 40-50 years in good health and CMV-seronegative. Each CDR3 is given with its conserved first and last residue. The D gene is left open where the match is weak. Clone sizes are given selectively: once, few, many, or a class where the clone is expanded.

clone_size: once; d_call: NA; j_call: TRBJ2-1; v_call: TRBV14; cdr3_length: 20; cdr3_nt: TGTGCCAGCAGCCAAAGCCAATTTGCGGGCCGATCAATGGGATACAATGAGCAGTTCTTC; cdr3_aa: CASSQSQFAGRSMGYNEQFF
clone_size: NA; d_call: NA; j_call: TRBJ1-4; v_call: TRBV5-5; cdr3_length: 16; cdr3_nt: TGTGCCAGCAGCTTGTTAGGGGATCGAACTAATGAAAAACTGTTTTTT; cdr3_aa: CASSLLGDRTNEKLFF
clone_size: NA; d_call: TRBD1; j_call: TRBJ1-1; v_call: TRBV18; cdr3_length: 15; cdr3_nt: TGTGCCAGCTCTCCGGACAGGTTGGCAAACACTGAAGCTTTCTTT; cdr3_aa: CASSPDRLANTEAFF
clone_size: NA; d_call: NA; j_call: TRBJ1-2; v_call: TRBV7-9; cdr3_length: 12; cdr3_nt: TGTTCCAGCAGCCTCGTTCAAGGGGACTACACCTTC; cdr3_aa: CSSSLVQGDYTF
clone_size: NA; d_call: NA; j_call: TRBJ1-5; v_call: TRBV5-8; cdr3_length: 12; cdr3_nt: TGTGCCAGCAGCACAGAAGCTCAGCCCCAGCATTTT; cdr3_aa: CASSTEAQPQHF
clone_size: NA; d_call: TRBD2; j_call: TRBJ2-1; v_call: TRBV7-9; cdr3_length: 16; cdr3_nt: TGTGCCAGCAGCCGTAAACTAGCGGCCTCCTACAATGAGCAGTTCTTC; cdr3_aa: CASSRKLAASYNEQFF
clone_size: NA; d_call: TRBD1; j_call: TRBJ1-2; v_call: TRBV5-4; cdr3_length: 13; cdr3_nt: TGTGCCAGCAGCCCGAACAGGGGGTATGGCTACACCTTC; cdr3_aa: CASSPNRGYGYTF
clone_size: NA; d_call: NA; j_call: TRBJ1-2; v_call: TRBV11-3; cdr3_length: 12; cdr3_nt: TGTGCCAGCAGCTTAAACGGCTATGGCTACACCTTC; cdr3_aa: CASSLNGYGYTF
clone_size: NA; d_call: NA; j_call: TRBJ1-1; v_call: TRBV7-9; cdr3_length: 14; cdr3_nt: TGTGCCAGCAGCGGGGGGGCGCGGAACACTGAAGCTTTCTTT; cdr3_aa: CASSGGARNTEAFF
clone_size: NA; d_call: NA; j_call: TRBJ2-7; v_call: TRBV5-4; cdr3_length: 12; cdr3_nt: TGTGCCACGGGACAAACAACCTACGAGCAGTACTTC; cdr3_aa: CATGQTTYEQYF
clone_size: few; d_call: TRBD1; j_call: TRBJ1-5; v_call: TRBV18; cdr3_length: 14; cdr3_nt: TGTGCCAGCTCACTCGGACAGGGCAATCAGCCCCAGCATTTT; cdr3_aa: CASSLGQGNQPQHF
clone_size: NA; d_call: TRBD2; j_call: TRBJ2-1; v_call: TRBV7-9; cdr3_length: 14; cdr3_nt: TGTGCCAGCAGCTTAGAAAGCGGGAGGGCTGAGCAGTTCTTC; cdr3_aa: CASSLESGRAEQFF
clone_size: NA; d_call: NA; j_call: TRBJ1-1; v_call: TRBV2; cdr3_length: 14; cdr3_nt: TGTGCCAGCAGTGACGGCCCGGGTGCCACTGAAGCTTTCTTT; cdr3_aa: CASSDGPGATEAFF
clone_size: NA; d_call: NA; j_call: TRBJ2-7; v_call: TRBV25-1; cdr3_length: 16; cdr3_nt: TGTGCCAGCAGTGAATCAGGGGCAGTCACTCCCTACGAGCAGTACTTC; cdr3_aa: CASSESGAVTPYEQYF
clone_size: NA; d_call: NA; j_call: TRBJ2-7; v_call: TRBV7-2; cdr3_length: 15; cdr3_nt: TGTGCCAGCAGCTTATCGAGCGGACTCTCCTACGAGCAGTACTTC; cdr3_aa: CASSLSSGLSYEQYF
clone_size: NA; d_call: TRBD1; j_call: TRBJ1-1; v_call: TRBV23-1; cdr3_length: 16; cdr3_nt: TGCGCCAGCAGGCTGGGGGGGACAGGGAGGAACACTGAAGCTTTCTTT; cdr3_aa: CASRLGGTGRNTEAFF
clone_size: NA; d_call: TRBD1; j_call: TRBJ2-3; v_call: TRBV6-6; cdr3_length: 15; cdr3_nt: TGTGCCAGCTCAGGGACAGGGAGGCAAGCAGATACGCAGTATTTT; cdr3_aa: CASSGTGRQADTQYF
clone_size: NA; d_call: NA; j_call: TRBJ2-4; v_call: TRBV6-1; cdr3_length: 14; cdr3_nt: TGTGCCAGCAGAATGGGGCCCGCCAAAAACATTCAGTACTTC; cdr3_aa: CASRMGPAKNIQYF
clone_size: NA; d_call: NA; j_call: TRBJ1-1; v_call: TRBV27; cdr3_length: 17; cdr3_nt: TGTGCCAGCAGTCCCACGGGCCTACGCGGGAGGGACACTGAAGCTTTCTTT; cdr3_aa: CASSPTGLRGRDTEAFF
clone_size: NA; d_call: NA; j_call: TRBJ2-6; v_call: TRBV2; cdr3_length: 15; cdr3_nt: TGTGCCAGCATTGACAACAGGTCTGGGGCCAACGTCCTGACTTTC; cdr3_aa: CASIDNRSGANVLTF
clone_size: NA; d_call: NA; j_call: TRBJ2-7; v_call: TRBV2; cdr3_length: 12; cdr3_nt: TGTGCCAGCAGTGTCGGCGGCTACGAGCAGTACTTC; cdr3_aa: CASSVGGYEQYF
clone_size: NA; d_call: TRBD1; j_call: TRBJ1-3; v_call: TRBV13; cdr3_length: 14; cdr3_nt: TGTGCCAGCAGCCTGGGACAGGCGAGGAACACCATATATTTT; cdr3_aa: CASSLGQARNTIYF
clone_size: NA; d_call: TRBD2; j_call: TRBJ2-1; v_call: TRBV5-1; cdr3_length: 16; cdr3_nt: TGCGCCAGCAGCTTGGATGGACTAGCGGCTTACAATGAGCAGTTCTTC; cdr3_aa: CASSLDGLAAYNEQFF
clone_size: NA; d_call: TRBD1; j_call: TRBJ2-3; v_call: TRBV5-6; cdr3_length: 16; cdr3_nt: TGTGCCAGCAGCTTGGGGGGGACAGGGCGCACAGATACGCAGTATTTT; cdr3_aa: CASSLGGTGRTDTQYF
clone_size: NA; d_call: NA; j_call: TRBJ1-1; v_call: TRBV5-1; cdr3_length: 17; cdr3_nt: TGCGCCAGCAGCTTGGGCAGGGGCGGTCGGGTGAACACTGAAGCTTTCTTT; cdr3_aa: CASSLGRGGRVNTEAFF
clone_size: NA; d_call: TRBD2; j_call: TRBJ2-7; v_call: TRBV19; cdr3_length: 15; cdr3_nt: TGTGCCAGTAGTCTCTCGGGACTATCCTACGATGAGCAGTACTTC; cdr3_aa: CASSLSGLSYDEQYF
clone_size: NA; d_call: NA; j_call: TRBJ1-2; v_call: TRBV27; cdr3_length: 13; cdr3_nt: TGTGCCAGCAGTTTAAGGGGTGCTTGGGGCTACACCTTC; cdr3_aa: CASSLRGAWGYTF
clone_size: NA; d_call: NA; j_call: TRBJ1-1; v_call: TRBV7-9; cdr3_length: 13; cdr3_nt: TGTGCCAGCAGCTTAGCAGGGGACACTGAAGCTTTCTTT; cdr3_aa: CASSLAGDTEAFF
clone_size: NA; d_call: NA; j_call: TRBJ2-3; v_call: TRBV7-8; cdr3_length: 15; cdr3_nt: TGTGCCAGCAGCCAGGAAGGCGGGGTAGAGGATACGCAGTATTTT; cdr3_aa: CASSQEGGVEDTQYF
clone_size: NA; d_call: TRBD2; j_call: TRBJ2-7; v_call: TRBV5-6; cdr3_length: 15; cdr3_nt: TGTGCCAGCAGCTTGGGGCGGGAGAAGAAGAACGAGCAGTACTTC; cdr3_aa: CASSLGREKKNEQYF
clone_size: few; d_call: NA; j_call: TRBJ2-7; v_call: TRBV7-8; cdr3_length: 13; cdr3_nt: TGTGCCAGCAGCCAAACGCAGGGTCCCGAGCAGTACTTC; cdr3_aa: CASSQTQGPEQYF